Described below is a single TCR beta chain sequence and its context. There is no known antigen for this receptor. Qualities for individual bases were not recorded, and no much larger clone is one base off. Library preparation was by 5' RACE. Reads for this sample came from a NextSeq 500. In the TCR library protocol, unique molecular identifiers were attached to individual cDNA molecules to correct for PCR bias and sequencing error. Sequencing covered both TCR alpha and beta chains, and within each sample the abundances of alpha and beta sequences were tightly co-correlated. Processing in the source paper ran as follows. V gene, J gene and CDR3 annotation of TCR sequences was performed with Decombinator V4. Expanded TCRs were defined as changing significantly between any two time points under a Poisson model with p below 0.0001. TCR abundances were normalised to the total number of TCRs sequenced in each sample and reported as counts per million. A search of VDJdb, accessed on 1 November 2021, was run for TCRs annotated to CMV, EBV and SARS-CoV-2, with TCRs annotated for multiple antigens excluded. TCRdb took the public reads, trimmed them with fastp at Q25, ran MiXCR for clone calling and kept in-frame beta chains. Merged by CDR3 protein, the rows form single entries marked with the most common genes and DNA. These V and J calls are TCRdb output, not the study's own analysis. The sample records roughly 60,000 distinct CDR3 sequences, under 10% of which are singletons. The top ten hold roughly 3.5% of the sample.

A case-control design nested within a healthcare worker cohort in London, UK, was used, with weekly nasopharyngeal swab PCR tests and blood sampling performed. Healthcare workers were enrolled in the week of the UK lockdown, from 23 to 31 March 2020, and were followed every week for up to about 16 weeks. The entry originates in a study of early T cells in non-severe SARS-CoV-2 infection (dated by TCRdb to about 2021). General notes on the study: Bulk RNA from unsorted whole blood was used for TCR sequencing, so alpha and beta chains could not be paired. The paper's findings and limits, for the study overall: VDJdb matching was skewed toward anti-spike CD8 responses and likely underestimated virus-specific expansions, missing private and CD4 specificities.

The specimen was whole blood. This TCR derives from an adult who was a healthcare worker with PCR-confirmed SARS-CoV-2 infection or an uninfected control (not recorded which).

The nucleotide sequence reads TGCGCCAGCAGCTTGGGGACAGTGACTGAAGCTTTCTTT. The translation is CASSLGTVTEAFF. The chain was built from TRBV5-1 and TRBJ1-1; TRBD1 is a possible D gene, resting on 6 matching bases. Trimming costs V 0 bases and J 5 bases, and their ends lie 8 bases apart. The germline V gene supplies CDR1 SGHRS and CDR2 YFSETQ. Counted from cysteine to phenylalanine, this CDR3 has 13 amino acids. Solely the CDR3 DNA is kept, with 39 bases framed from the first base.